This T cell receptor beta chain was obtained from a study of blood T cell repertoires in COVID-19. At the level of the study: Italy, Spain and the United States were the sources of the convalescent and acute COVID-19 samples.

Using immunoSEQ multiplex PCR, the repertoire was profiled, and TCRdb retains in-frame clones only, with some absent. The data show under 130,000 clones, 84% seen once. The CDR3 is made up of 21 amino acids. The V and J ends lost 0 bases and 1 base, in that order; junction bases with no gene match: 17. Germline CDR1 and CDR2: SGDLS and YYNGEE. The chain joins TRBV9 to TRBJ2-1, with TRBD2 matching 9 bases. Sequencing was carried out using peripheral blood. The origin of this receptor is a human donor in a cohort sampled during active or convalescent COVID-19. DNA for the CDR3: TGTGCCAGCAGCGTAGATGGAGTAGCGGGGGACTACCCAGAATCCTACAATGAGCAGTTCTTC. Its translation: CASSVDGVAGDYPESYNEQFF.